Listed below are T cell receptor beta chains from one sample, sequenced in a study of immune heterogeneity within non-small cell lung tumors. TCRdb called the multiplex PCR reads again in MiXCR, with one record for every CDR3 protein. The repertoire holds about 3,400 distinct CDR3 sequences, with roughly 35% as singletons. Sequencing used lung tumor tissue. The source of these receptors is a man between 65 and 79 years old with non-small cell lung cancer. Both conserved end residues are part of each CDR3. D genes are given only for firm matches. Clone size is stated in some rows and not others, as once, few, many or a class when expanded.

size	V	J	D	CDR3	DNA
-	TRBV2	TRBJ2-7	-	CASLGQSYEQYF	TGTGCCAGCCTAGGACAGTCCTACGAGCAGTACTTC
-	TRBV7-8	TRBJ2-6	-	CASSQTGLSGANVLTF	TGTGCCAGCAGCCAAACTGGGCTGTCTGGGGCCAACGTCCTGACTTTC
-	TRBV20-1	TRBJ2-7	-	CSAGHFLRSYEQYF	TGCAGTGCGGGCCACTTCCTGCGATCCTACGAGCAGTACTTC
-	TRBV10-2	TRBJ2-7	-	CASSNRDGGSYEQYF	TGCGCCAGCAGTAACCGGGACGGAGGGAGCTACGAGCAGTACTTC
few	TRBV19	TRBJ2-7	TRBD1	CASSAGQDYEQYF	TGTGCCAGTAGTGCAGGACAGGACTACGAGCAGTACTTC
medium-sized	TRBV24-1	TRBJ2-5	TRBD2	CATSDWPLAGVETQYF	TGTGCCACCAGTGATTGGCCACTAGCGGGAGTTGAGACCCAGTACTTC
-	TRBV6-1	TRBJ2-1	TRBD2	CASSLGLANYNEQFF	TGTGCCAGCAGCCTCGGACTAGCGAACTACAATGAGCAGTTCTTC
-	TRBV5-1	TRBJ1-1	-	CASSLRVGDTEAFF	TGCGCCAGCAGCTTGAGGGTAGGGGACACTGAAGCTTTCTTT
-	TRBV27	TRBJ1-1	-	CASSRRRDLNTEAFF	TGTGCCAGCAGTCGACGCAGAGACCTTAACACTGAAGCTTTCTTT
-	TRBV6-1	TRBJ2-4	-	CASSAQGRGKNIQYF	TGTGCCAGCAGTGCGCAGGGTAGGGGCAAAAACATTCAGTACTTC
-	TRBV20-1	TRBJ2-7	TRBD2	CSARDGTSANYEQYF	TGCAGTGCTAGAGATGGGACTAGCGCGAACTACGAGCAGTACTTC
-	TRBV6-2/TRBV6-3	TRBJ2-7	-	CASLAAGNPYEQYF	TGTGCCAGCTTAGCGGCGGGAAACCCCTACGAGCAGTACTTC
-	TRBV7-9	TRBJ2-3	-	CASSRWQGRTDTQYF	TGTGCCAGCAGCCGGTGGCAGGGGCGCACAGATACGCAGTATTTT
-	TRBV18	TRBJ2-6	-	CASSLRQAPLPTRANVLTF	TGTGCCAGCTCACTCAGACAGGCCCCGTTACCCACTCGGGCCAACGTCCTGACTTTC
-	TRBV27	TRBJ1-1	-	CASSAQAGTEAFF	TGTGCCAGCAGTGCCCAAGCGGGGACTGAAGCTTTCTTT
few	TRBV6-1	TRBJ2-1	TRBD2	CASSTRTSADEQFF	TGTGCCAGCAGTACCAGGACTAGCGCAGATGAGCAGTTCTTC
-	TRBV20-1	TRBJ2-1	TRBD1	CSADRQGGGDQFF	TGCAGTGCTGACCGACAGGGTGGGGGTGATCAGTTCTTC
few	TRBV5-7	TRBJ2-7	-	CASSLWQGHYEQYF	TGTGCCAGCAGCTTGTGGCAGGGGCACTACGAGCAGTACTTC
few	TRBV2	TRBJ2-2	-	CASRKQANTGELFF	TGTGCCAGCAGGAAACAGGCGAACACCGGGGAGCTGTTTTTT
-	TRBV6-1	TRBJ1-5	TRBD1	CASSEFSGGNQPQHF	TGTGCCAGCAGTGAATTCTCAGGGGGTAATCAGCCCCAGCATTTT
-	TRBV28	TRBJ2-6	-	CASLSPGSGANVLTF	TGTGCCAGCCTATCCCCCGGGTCTGGGGCCAACGTCCTGACTTTC
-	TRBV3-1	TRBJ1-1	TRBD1	CASSDRGAEAFF	TGTGCCAGTTCAGACAGGGGCGCTGAAGCTTTCTTT
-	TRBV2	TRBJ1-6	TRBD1	CASNGQGDSPLHF	TGTGCCAGCAATGGACAGGGGGATTCACCCCTCCACTTT
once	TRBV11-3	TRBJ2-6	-	CARPPRAGSGANVLTF	TGTGCCAGGCCGCCCCGTGCCGGCTCTGGGGCCAACGTCCTGACTTTC
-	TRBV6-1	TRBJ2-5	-	CASTPGQRTQYF	TGTGCCAGCACCCCCGGACAGAGGACCCAGTACTTC
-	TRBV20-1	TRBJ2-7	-	CSAREVAASYEQYF	TGCAGTGCTAGAGAGGTAGCGGCGTCCTACGAGCAGTACTTC
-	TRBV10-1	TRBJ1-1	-	CASSVTANTEAFF	TGCGCCAGCAGTGTAACAGCGAACACTGAAGCTTTCTTT
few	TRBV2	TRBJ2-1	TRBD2	CASTLEGLAGVGNEQFF	TGTGCCAGCACCCTAGAGGGACTAGCGGGAGTCGGTAATGAGCAGTTCTTC
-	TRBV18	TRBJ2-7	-	CASSPLTSNNNEQYF	TGTGCCAGCTCACCACTTACTAGCAATAACAACGAGCAGTACTTC
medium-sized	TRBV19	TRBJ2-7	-	CASIDRTGNEQYF	TGTGCCAGTATCGACAGGACGGGAAACGAGCAGTACTTC
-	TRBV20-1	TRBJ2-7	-	CSAVAAYEQYF	TGCAGTGCTGTGGCAGCCTACGAGCAGTACTTC
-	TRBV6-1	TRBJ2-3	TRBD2	CASKAGGHTDTQYF	TGTGCCAGCAAGGCGGGAGGGCACACAGATACGCAGTATTTT
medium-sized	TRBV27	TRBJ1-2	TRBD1	CASSLSGQSYGYTF	TGTGCCAGCAGTTTATCGGGACAGAGCTATGGCTACACCTTC
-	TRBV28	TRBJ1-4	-	CASSFSGATNEKLFF	TGTGCCAGCAGTTTTTCGGGGGCTACTAATGAAAAACTGTTTTTT
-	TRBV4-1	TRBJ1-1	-	CASSQDLGRAEAFF	TGCGCCAGCAGCCAAGATCTCGGTAGGGCCGAAGCTTTCTTT
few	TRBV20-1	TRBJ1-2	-	CSAKTGGYTF	TGCAGTGCCAAGACTGGCGGCTACACCTTC
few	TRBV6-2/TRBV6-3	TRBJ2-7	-	CASSYKGRWEQYF	TGTGCCAGCAGTTACAAGGGCCGATGGGAGCAGTACTTC